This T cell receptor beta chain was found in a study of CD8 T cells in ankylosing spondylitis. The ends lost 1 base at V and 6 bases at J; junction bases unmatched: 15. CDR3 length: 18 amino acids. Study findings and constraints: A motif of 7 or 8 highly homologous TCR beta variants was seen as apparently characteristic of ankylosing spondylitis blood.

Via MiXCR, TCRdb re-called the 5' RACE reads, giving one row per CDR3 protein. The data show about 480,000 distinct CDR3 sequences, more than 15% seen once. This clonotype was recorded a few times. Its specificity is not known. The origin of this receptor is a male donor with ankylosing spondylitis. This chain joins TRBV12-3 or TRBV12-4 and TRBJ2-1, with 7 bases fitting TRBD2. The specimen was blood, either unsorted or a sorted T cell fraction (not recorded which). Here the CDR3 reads CASSLGPYGAGDSNEQFF. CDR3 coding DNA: TGTGCCAGCAGTTTAGGCCCTTATGGCGCGGGAGATTCCAATGAGCAGTTCTTC.